This is a list of T cell receptor beta chains from one sample in a study of response to subunit inactivated influenza vaccine. TCRdb called the RT-PCR reads again in MiXCR, with one record for every CDR3 protein. The repertoire has around 600,000 distinct CDR3 sequences, approximately 10% of them found once; the top ten carry roughly 9.6%. These data were also reused for a study on T cells expressing NK-cell markers.

The sample was PBMCs from blood, taken on the day of vaccination. Receptors were obtained from a man aged 45-60 years who received an inactivated influenza vaccine. Each CDR3 is given with its conserved first and last residue. The D gene is left open where the match is weak. Some rows have no size entry. The others give once, few or many, or a class for an expanded clone.

DNA	CDR3	D	V	J	size
TGTGCCAGCAGCTTTGAGGGGGCTTTGAGCAATGAGCAGTTCTTC	CASSFEGALSNEQFF	TRBD1	TRBV5-4	TRBJ2-1	.
TGTGCCAGCAGTTACCCCGGGGGCGAGCAGTACTTC	CASSYPGGEQYF	.	TRBV28	TRBJ2-7	few
TGTGCCAGCAGTAACAGGGCGTTAGGGGCTGAAGCTTTCTTT	CASSNRALGAEAFF	.	TRBV12-3/TRBV12-4	TRBJ1-1	few
TGCAGCGTTGGAGGGGAAAACACCGGGGAGCTGTTTTTT	CSVGGENTGELFF	.	TRBV29-1	TRBJ2-2	few
TGCAGTGGACGACCAGAAAGAGGAGGGGACGAGCAGTACTTC	CSGRPERGGDEQYF	.	TRBV20-1	TRBJ2-7	.
TGTGCCAGCAGAAGGGACAGACCTAATGAAAAACTGTTTTTT	CASRRDRPNEKLFF	TRBD1	TRBV7-9	TRBJ1-4	.
TGTGCCACCAGTGATCCCGAGCGGGGTGGGATATCGAACAATGAGCAGTTCTTC	CATSDPERGGISNNEQFF	TRBD2	TRBV24-1	TRBJ2-1	.
TGCGCCAGCAGCCACATTCCGGGACAGGGTGACGATGAGCAGTTCTTC	CASSHIPGQGDDEQFF	TRBD1	TRBV4-3	TRBJ2-1	.
TGTGCCAGCAGTTTATTCGGCAGATTGAACACTGAAGCTTTCTTT	CASSLFGRLNTEAFF	.	TRBV28	TRBJ1-1	few
TGTGCCAGCAGCTTATCGGTTCTAGGACTAGCGGGAGGCGGAGATACGCAGTATTTT	CASSLSVLGLAGGGDTQYF	TRBD2	TRBV11-1	TRBJ2-3	few
TGTGCCAGCAGTGGGGACAGGGCGTTCAATCAGCCCCAGCATTTT	CASSGDRAFNQPQHF	TRBD1	TRBV2	TRBJ1-5	few
TGTGCCAGCAGCCGCGGGAGAAAAGGGGCGCAGTATTTT	CASSRGRKGAQYF	TRBD2	TRBV14	TRBJ2-3	.
TGTGCCAGCAGAAACTTACGTTGGGCTACGCAGTATTTT	CASRNLRWATQYF	.	TRBV6-2/TRBV6-3	TRBJ2-3	few
TGTGCCAGCAGCTTAGAATCAGGGTCACCCTACGAGCAGTACTTC	CASSLESGSPYEQYF	.	TRBV7-8	TRBJ2-7	.
TGTGCCATCAGCCGGGACAGACTCTACGAGCAGTACTTC	CAISRDRLYEQYF	TRBD1	TRBV10-3	TRBJ2-7	.
TGCAGTGCTAGAGACCGACAGGGGTGGATAGACGAGCAGTACTTC	CSARDRQGWIDEQYF	TRBD1	TRBV20-1	TRBJ2-7	.
TGTGCCAGCAGCCCCTGGGAAGGAGCGAACTATGGCTACACCTTC	CASSPWEGANYGYTF	.	TRBV7-6	TRBJ1-2	many
TGTGCCTGGAGTGTGATGGGGCTGGGCTATGGCTACACCTTC	CAWSVMGLGYGYTF	.	TRBV30	TRBJ1-2	few
TGCAGTGCCCCCTCCGGTGGGGGGGGGGCTGCAAATGAGCAGTTCTTC	CSAPSGGGGAANEQFF	.	TRBV20-1	TRBJ2-1	.
TGTGCCAGCAGCTTGTCTGTACAGAACACCGGGGAGCTGTTTTTT	CASSLSVQNTGELFF	.	TRBV5-5	TRBJ2-2	once
TGTGCCACCAGCAGACTTACGGGATTCACAGATACGCAGTATTTT	CATSRLTGFTDTQYF	.	TRBV15	TRBJ2-3	few
TGTGCCAGCAGCCATCGGACAGTTATCACTGAAGCTTTCTTT	CASSHRTVITEAFF	.	TRBV7-2	TRBJ1-1	few
TGCGCCAGCAGCCAATACGCGGGAGGCACTGAAGCTTTCTTT	CASSQYAGGTEAFF	.	TRBV4-3	TRBJ1-1	few
TGTGCCAGCAGTTTAGCGCTAGGTGCGGGCGGGGAGCTGTTTTTT	CASSLALGAGGELFF	.	TRBV12-3/TRBV12-4	TRBJ2-2	few
TGCAGCGTTCTACGACAGGGGGCTTCCTACGAGCAGTACTTC	CSVLRQGASYEQYF	TRBD1	TRBV29-1	TRBJ2-7	once
TGCAGTGCTAGAGGACCTACCCGCACAGATACGCAGTATTTT	CSARGPTRTDTQYF	.	TRBV20-1	TRBJ2-3	many
TGTGCCAGCTCACGGACAGCATCGGCCTACGAGCAGTACTTC	CASSRTASAYEQYF	.	TRBV18	TRBJ2-7	few
TGTGCCAGCGGATTTCGCGGGCCTGGAAACACCATATATTTT	CASGFRGPGNTIYF	.	TRBV12-3/TRBV12-4	TRBJ1-3	few
TGTGCCATCAGCGCGAAGGGGGTTCAATCGACTGAAGCTTTCTTT	CAISAKGVQSTEAFF	.	TRBV10-3	TRBJ1-1	.
TGCGCCAGCAGCTTGGATCTAGCCCATGAGCAGTTCTTC	CASSLDLAHEQFF	.	TRBV5-1	TRBJ2-1	many
TGCAGTCGAGACAGGGGCCCGAACGGCCAAGAGACCCAGTACTTC	CSRDRGPNGQETQYF	TRBD1	TRBV20-1	TRBJ2-5	few
TGTGCCAGCAGCTTAGATCGGGACCTTTACGAGCAGTACTTC	CASSLDRDLYEQYF	.	TRBV7-9	TRBJ2-7	.
TGCAGCCCCTCCGGGACAGGGGGCGCCGGGGAGCTGTTTTTT	CSPSGTGGAGELFF	TRBD1	TRBV29-1	TRBJ2-2	.
TGTGCCAGCAGTTTTCGAGGGCCCCCCAGCTACGAGCAGTACTTC	CASSFRGPPSYEQYF	.	TRBV28	TRBJ2-7	.
TGTGCCACCAGTCGTCCTACAGAAATCACAGATACGCAGTATTTT	CATSRPTEITDTQYF	.	TRBV24-1	TRBJ2-3	few
TGTGCCAGCAGCCAAGCTAGCGGAAATTACAATGAGCAGTTCTTC	CASSQASGNYNEQFF	TRBD2	TRBV3-1	TRBJ2-1	few
TGTGCCAGCAGCTCGACAGGGGCCCCGAGGACCCAGTACTTC	CASSSTGAPRTQYF	TRBD1	TRBV7-8	TRBJ2-5	.
TGTGCCAGCAGCTTAATCTGGCTCGAGGGCGTCTCTGGGGCCAACGTCCTGACTTTC	CASSLIWLEGVSGANVLTF	.	TRBV11-2	TRBJ2-6	few
TGCAGTGCTAGAGGAGTTCCAGGAACAGATACGCAGTATTTT	CSARGVPGTDTQYF	.	TRBV20-1	TRBJ2-3	.
TGTGCCAGCAGTCCCCGGGACAGCATAAATTCACCCCTCCACTTT	CASSPRDSINSPLHF	TRBD1	TRBV12-3/TRBV12-4	TRBJ1-6	few
TGCAGTGCTAGAACCACAGGGAAAGAGACCCAGTACTTC	CSARTTGKETQYF	.	TRBV20-1	TRBJ2-5	few
TGTGCCAGCTCACCACCGGAAGCGGGCTATAGCACAGATACGCAGTATTTT	CASSPPEAGYSTDTQYF	.	TRBV18	TRBJ2-3	.
TGTGCCAGCAGTTGGGTGGCGTTTAGGCCCCAGCATTTT	CASSWVAFRPQHF	.	TRBV2	TRBJ1-5	.
TGCAGTGCTAGACAGTTAGCAACTAATGAAAAACTGTTTTTT	CSARQLATNEKLFF	.	TRBV20-1	TRBJ1-4	many
TGTGCCAGCAGCCCGCGGGGTACCCATGGCTACACCTTC	CASSPRGTHGYTF	.	TRBV7-9	TRBJ1-2	many
TGTGCCAGCAGCTTAGGAGGGGGCGCAGCCTACGAGCAGCACTTC	CASSLGGGAAYEQHF	TRBD1	TRBV7-9	TRBJ2-7	.
TGCGCCAGTAGCTCAGGACAGGGTGGTACGGGATACCCAGAGACCCAGTACTTC	CASSSGQGGTGYPETQYF	TRBD1	TRBV5-1	TRBJ2-5	.
TGCAGTGCCCCGGGACAGCGATATCAGCCCCAGCATTTT	CSAPGQRYQPQHF	TRBD1	TRBV20-1	TRBJ1-5	few
TGCAGTGCTAGAGATTTAATAGCCGGGGAGCTGTTTTTT	CSARDLIAGELFF	.	TRBV20-1	TRBJ2-2	few
TGCGCCAGCAGCCAAGATCTGGCAGCCTACGAGCAGTACTTC	CASSQDLAAYEQYF	.	TRBV4-3	TRBJ2-7	few
TGTGCCTGGAGTAATACCAACACCGGGGAGCTGTTTTTT	CAWSNTNTGELFF	.	TRBV30	TRBJ2-2	.
TGTGCCAGCAGTTTGTCGGGCGGACTTGAAAAACTGTTTTTT	CASSLSGGLEKLFF	.	TRBV28	TRBJ1-4	few
TGCAGTGCAACTTCCGGACAGGGGGCGACGAACGAGCAGTACTTC	CSATSGQGATNEQYF	TRBD1	TRBV20-1	TRBJ2-7	.
TGTGCCAGCAGTCGGGACAGAGACTATGGCTACACCTTC	CASSRDRDYGYTF	TRBD1	TRBV27	TRBJ1-2	few
TGTGCCACCAGTGTCGGACTAGCGGGAGCCACCGGGGAGCTGTTTTTT	CATSVGLAGATGELFF	TRBD2	TRBV24-1	TRBJ2-2	few
TGTGCCAGCAGTTCTACGGACAGGGGAGATGAGCAGTTCTTC	CASSSTDRGDEQFF	TRBD1	TRBV6-5	TRBJ2-1	few
TGTGCCAGCAGCTTTGAACAGCTAAGCTCTGGAAACACCATATATTTT	CASSFEQLSSGNTIYF	.	TRBV7-9	TRBJ1-3	.
TGTGCCATCAGTGTTTTGCTGGTGGAGACCCAGTACTTC	CAISVLLVETQYF	.	TRBV10-3	TRBJ2-5	few
TGTGCCAGCAGCTCGTTGTTTGGCAGGCTTAGACCCTACGAGCAGTACTTC	CASSSLFGRLRPYEQYF	.	TRBV7-2	TRBJ2-7	.